These T cell receptor beta chains were read from a single sample in a study of T cells in Graves' hyperthyroidism and ophthalmopathy. TCRdb processed the multiplex PCR reads anew with MiXCR; each CDR3 protein has one entry. Among some 600,000 distinct CDR3 sequences listed, approximately 15% were seen once. The sample taken for sequencing was blood. The receptors come from a woman younger than 45 with Graves' hyperthyroidism that later progressed to Graves' ophthalmopathy. CDR3s include the opening cysteine and the closing phenylalanine or tryptophan. D genes are given only for firm matches. Size values are once, few and many counts, or a class for expanded clones, and some rows have none.

v_gene	d_gene	abundance	j_gene	CDR3nt	CDR3aa
TRBV24-1	TRBD2	many	TRBJ2-1	TGTGCCACCAGTGACCAGACTAGCGGGAGGAGAGATGAGCAGTTCTTC	CATSDQTSGRRDEQFF
TRBV24-1	-	many	TRBJ1-4	TGTGCCACCAGTGCCCCTTGGGAGCGGAAACTGTTTTTT	CATSAPWERKLFF
TRBV6-1	-	many	TRBJ2-3	TGTGCCAGCGGATACAGTGCAGATACGCAGTATTTT	CASGYSADTQYF
TRBV20-1	TRBD2	-	TRBJ2-2	TGCAGTGCTACTCCCGGCGGGAGCTCTACCGGGGAGCTGTTTTTT	CSATPGGSSTGELFF
TRBV27	-	many	TRBJ1-4	TGTGCCAGCAGTTTATTCGGGGATGAAAAACTGTTTTTT	CASSLFGDEKLFF
TRBV20-1	-	many	TRBJ2-1	TGCAGTGCTAGTTTGGTGAATGAGCAGTTCTTC	CSASLVNEQFF
TRBV19	-	few	TRBJ1-1	TGTGCCAGTAGTATAGATCACAGGTTGAACACTGAAGCTTTCTTT	CASSIDHRLNTEAFF
TRBV20-1	TRBD1	-	TRBJ1-1	TGCAGTGCTTTCCCGGGACAGGGGTTTAGCACTGGAGCTTTCTTT	CSAFPGQGFSTGAFF
TRBV27	-	many	TRBJ1-2	TGTGCCAGCAGTCCTAGGAGTCCTAACTATGGCTACACCTTC	CASSPRSPNYGYTF
TRBV12-3/TRBV12-4	-	many	TRBJ2-7	TGTGCCAGCAGTTTACAGGGAAGGAACGAGCAGTACTTC	CASSLQGRNEQYF
TRBV6-1	TRBD1	-	TRBJ1-3	TGTGCCAGCACCGACAGGGCCCTCTCCTACTCTGGAAACACCATATATTTT	CASTDRALSYSGNTIYF
TRBV6-5	-	many	TRBJ2-1	TGTGCCAGCAGTTACTCGGGCAGAGAGCAGTTCTTC	CASSYSGREQFF
TRBV11-2	-	many	TRBJ2-5	TGTGCCAGCAGCTTAGCCGGGATGATCTTACAAGAGACCCAGTACTTC	CASSLAGMILQETQYF
TRBV15	-	many	TRBJ1-3	TGTGCCACCAGCAGAGCACCAACGGACCGCTCTGGAAACACCATATATTTT	CATSRAPTDRSGNTIYF
TRBV12-3/TRBV12-4	TRBD1	few	TRBJ1-1	TGTGCCAGCAGCCCGGGACAGGTGGGAATCACTGAAGCTTTCTTT	CASSPGQVGITEAFF
TRBV6-1	-	-	TRBJ1-2	TGTGCCAGCAGTATATTCCGGGCCATCCCGTCGGATGGCTACACCTTC	CASSIFRAIPSDGYTF
TRBV4-1	TRBD1	many	TRBJ2-5	TGCGCCAGCAGCCAAGATTTACAGGGGGGAGAGACCCAGTACTTC	CASSQDLQGGETQYF
TRBV20-1	TRBD2	many	TRBJ2-7	TGCAGTGCTAGAGGTGGCGGGGGGAAACTAGCGGAGCAGTACTTC	CSARGGGGKLAEQYF
TRBV19	TRBD2	-	TRBJ2-4	TGTGCCAGTAGTACGCTAGCGGGAGAGAACCCTGAGCGGAACATTCAGTACTTC	CASSTLAGENPERNIQYF
TRBV28	-	many	TRBJ2-7	TGTGCCAGCAGTTTGACACAGGGAGAGTACGAGCAGTACTTC	CASSLTQGEYEQYF
TRBV3-1	TRBD1	-	TRBJ1-4	TGTGCCAGCAGCCATACGTCGACAGGGATTAATGAAAAACTGTTTTTT	CASSHTSTGINEKLFF
TRBV2	TRBD1	many	TRBJ2-1	TGTGCCAGCATCGAGGGGCAGGGGGACAATGAGCAGTTCTTC	CASIEGQGDNEQFF
TRBV28	TRBD1	-	TRBJ1-1	TGTACCAGCAGTTTACCCGCCCAGGGGGCCTACACTGAGGCTTTCTTT	CTSSLPAQGAYTEAFF